The 23 T cell receptor beta chains given below trace back to one sample, sequenced in a study of blood T cell repertoires in COVID-19. Some clones are missing from TCRdb's copy, which holds only in-frame ones; the method was immunoSEQ multiplex PCR. The repertoire includes 290,000 or so clones, 70% to 90% of them detected once, and over 1% sits in the top ten. The source material was peripheral blood. These receptors were collected from a man between 65 and 80 years old with acute or convalescent COVID-19.

The chain employs TRBV6-5 and TRBJ1-6, with 7 positions matching TRBD1. Germline assignment: CDR1 MNHEY and CDR2 SVGAGI. The CDR3 sequence is 15 residues long. Trimming removed 7 bases from V and 9 bases from J; junction bases left unmatched: 12. The DNA for the CDR3 is TGTGCCAGCATAAGGGACAGAGGGTTAGTTTCACCCCTCCACTTT. Protein: CASIRDRGLVSPLHF.

The V call is TRBV29-1, the J call TRBJ2-2; no firm D call. Per the germline V gene, CDR1 is SQVTM and CDR2 is ANQGSEA. The CDR3 is 11 amino acids. Trimming took off 8 bases at V and 4 bases at J, with 8 bases between the two ends. CDR3 nucleotide sequence: TGCAGCCCTTCCCCCACCGGGGAGCTGTTTTTT. This sequence encodes CSPSPTGELFF.

The chain links TRBV3-1 (or the pseudogene TRBV3-2) to TRBJ2-3; possible D gene TRBD2, 5 bases. Germline CDR1 and CDR2: LGHDT and YNNKEL (reference sequence). V was clipped by 6 bases and J by 1 base, with 11 bases between them. This CDR3 spans 14 amino acids. CDR3 amino acids: CASRARGGTDTQYF. The CDR3 bases are TGTGCCAGCAGGGCCCGGGGTGGCACAGATACGCAGTATTTT.

This clone was recorded only once. V and J are TRBV5-4 and TRBJ2-3; TRBD1 aligns across 7 bases. Germline loops: CDR1 SGHNT, CDR2 YYREEE (reference sequence). V shed 4 bases and J 0 bases; nucleotides not matched to a gene: 5. This CDR3 spans 15 amino acids. CDR3: CASSSPGQSTDTQYF. The CDR3 DNA reads TGTGCCAGCAGCAGCCCGGGACAGAGCACAGATACGCAGTATTTT.

The V call is TRBV28, the J call TRBJ1-2; 8 positions match TRBD1. The CDR3 consists of 15 residues. V was pared by 6 bases and J by 6 bases, with 12 bases of the junction left unmatched. Germline V lookup: CDR1 MDHEN, CDR2 SYDVKM. The CDR3 loop reads CASSDRSGGADGYTF. CDR3 in DNA: TGTGCCAGCAGCGACCGATCAGGGGGCGCGGATGGCTACACCTTC.

This clone was seen just once. The chain has TRBV19 and TRBJ1-1, with D tentatively TRBD1 (5 bases). The CDR3 loop spans 13 amino acids. Trimming removed 5 bases from V and 4 bases from J, with 11 bases in between. CDR1 is LNHDA and CDR2 is SQIVND in the germline V gene (reference sequence). The CDR3 DNA is TGTGCCAGTAGTCGGGACGGGAGCACTGAAGCTTTCTTT. This sequence encodes CASSRDGSTEAFF. Full variable domain (outside the CDR3, taken from reference TRBV19 and TRBJ1-1): DGGITQSPKYLFRKEGQNVTLSCEQNLNHDAMYWYRQDPGQGLRLIYYSQIVNDFQKGDIAEGYSVSREKKESFPLTVTSAQKNPTAFYLCASSRDGSTEAFFGQGTRLTVV.

V usage is TRBV5-6 and J usage is TRBJ1-2; 9 nucleotides align to TRBD1. CDR3 length: 13 residues. Germline-derived CDR1 and CDR2 are SGHDT and YYEEEE. V lost 4 bases and J lost 7; bases outside the gene matches: 5. As DNA, the CDR3 is TGTGCCAGCAGCCTAGGGACAGGGTTTGGCTACACCTTC. It specifies CASSLGTGFGYTF. The full variable domain, its missing parts supplied by reference TRBV5-6 and TRBJ1-2, is DAGVTQSPTHLIKTRGQQVTLRCSPKSGHDTVSWYQQALGQGPQFIFQYYEEEERQRGNFPDRFSGHQFPNYSSELNVNALLLGDSALYLCASSLGTGFGYTFGSGTRLTVV.

The chain carries TRBV3-1 (or the pseudogene TRBV3-2) and TRBJ2-1, with 11 bases aligning to TRBD2. The V gene's germline CDR1 is LGHDT and CDR2 YNNKEL (reference sequence). This CDR3 region has 17 residues. The trim removed 0 bases at V and 7 bases at J, leaving 8 bases unmatched. The CDR3 is CASSQELVAGGGNEQFF. CDR3 DNA: TGTGCCAGCAGCCAAGAATTGGTAGCGGGGGGGGGAAATGAGCAGTTCTTC.

The V gene is TRBV25-1, the J gene TRBJ2-7; D might be TRBD2 (6 bases). Germline V gene sequence: CDR1 MGHDK, CDR2 SYGVNS. The CDR3 consists of 12 residues. V was shortened by 7 bases and J by 5 bases, with 12 bases between the two germline ends. CDR3 residues: CASTAGFNEQYF. The CDR3 DNA reads TGTGCCAGCACGGCGGGGTTCAACGAGCAGTACTTC.

This clone has only a few counts. The chain employs TRBV5-6 and TRBJ1-2, with D unresolved. Germline V gene lookup returns CDR1 SGHDT and CDR2 YYEEEE. This CDR3 is 14 amino acids long. The germline V and J ends were trimmed by 0 bases and 0 bases, with 6 bases remaining between them. The CDR3 region is CASSLGTANYGYTF. In DNA form, the CDR3 reads TGTGCCAGCAGCTTGGGTACAGCTAACTATGGCTACACCTTC.

J is TRBJ1-2 and V is TRBV7-2; D unclear. The V end was cut by 5 bases, the J end by 3 bases, with 4 bases between. The CDR3 extends over 11 amino acids. Germline lookup yields CDR1 SGHTA and CDR2 FQGNSA. The CDR3 here is CASSPHYGYTF. CDR3 bases: TGTGCCAGCAGCCCTCACTATGGCTACACCTTC.

Details on this clone: Mismatch with germline at one junction end may stem from a read error. V and J are TRBV28 and TRBJ2-7, with 9 nucleotides matching TRBD2. The CDR3 is 14 residues long. Germline V gene lookup returns CDR1 MDHEN and CDR2 SYDVKM. CDR3 DNA sequence: TGTGCCAGCAGTTCGTTACTAGCGGGCCCCCGGGCCACCTTC. Its translation is CASSSLLAGPRATF.

J is TRBJ1-4 and V is TRBV14, with D hard to call. Trimming removed 4 bases at V and 2 bases at J, with 17 bases between. The CDR3 runs to 17 residues. CDR1 and CDR2 (germline): SGHDN, FVKESK. Here the CDR3 reads CASSRRGGGPTNEKLFF. The CDR3, as DNA: TGTGCCAGCAGCCGGAGAGGAGGCGGACCGACTAATGAAAAACTGTTTTTT. The full variable domain, in which reference TRBV14 and TRBJ1-4 provide the parts outside the CDR3, is EAGVTQFPSHSVIEKGQTVTLRCDPISGHDNLYWYRRVMGKEIKFLLHFVKESKQDESGMPNNRFLAERTGGTYSTLKVQPAELEDSGVYFCASSRRGGGPTNEKLFFGSGTQLSVL.

A few counts support this clone. The chain has TRBV10-2 and TRBJ1-6; maybe TRBD1 (5 bases). The V end lost 6 bases, the J end lost 4 bases, and 10 bases lay between the germline ends. The CDR3 loop spans 14 amino acids. Germline assignment: CDR1 WSHSY and CDR2 SAAADI. The CDR3 protein is CASRVTEYNSPLHF. CDR3 nucleotide sequence: TGCGCCAGCAGGGTGACAGAGTATAATTCACCCCTCCACTTT.

CDR3 sequence reads: CASSAGTGALPNYGYTF. DNA for the CDR3: TGTGCCAGTAGCGCCGGGACAGGGGCCCTCCCTAACTATGGCTACACCTTC. V and J are TRBV19 and TRBJ1-2; 10 bases are a match to TRBD1. Germline V gene data show CDR1 as LNHDA and CDR2 as SQIVND (reference sequence). Trimming removed 6 bases from V and 0 bases from J; junction bases left unmatched: 10. The CDR3 is made up of 17 amino acids.

The V gene is TRBV6-4, the J gene TRBJ2-1, with D possibly being TRBD2 (6 bases). CDR3 length: 15 amino acids. Trimming took off 6 bases at V and 3 bases at J, with 15 bases between the two ends. Germline V gene sequence: CDR1 MRHNA, CDR2 SNTAGT. CDR3 sequence reads: CASREGRFNYNEQFF. In DNA form, the CDR3 reads TGTGCCAGCAGAGAGGGGAGGTTTAACTACAATGAGCAGTTCTTC.

The chain carries TRBV9 and TRBJ2-2, with TRBD2 matching over 9 bases. CDR3 length: 14 amino acids. The V gene end was trimmed by 8 bases and the J gene end by 6 bases; junction bases not matched to a gene: 8. Germline V gene lookup returns CDR1 SGDLS and CDR2 YYNGEE. The CDR3 loop reads CASDSGGYSGELFF. The CDR3 nucleotides read TGTGCCAGTGACAGCGGGGGGTACTCCGGGGAGCTGTTTTTT.

The J gene is TRBJ1-6, the V gene TRBV30, with D possibly TRBD1 on 5 matching bases. Germline-derived CDR1 and CDR2 are GTSNPN and SVGIG (reference sequence). Trimming pared 0 bases from V and 2 bases from J, leaving 8 bases between. The length of the CDR3 is 15 residues. The CDR3 protein is CAWSVTGTYNSPLHF. The DNA for the CDR3 is TGTGCCTGGAGTGTAACAGGAACCTATAATTCACCCCTCCACTTT.

This clone was seen only once. The V call is TRBV5-1, the J call TRBJ2-5, with 8 bases matching TRBD1. CDR1 and CDR2 from the germline V gene are SGHRS and YFSETQ. CDR3 size: 14 residues. V dropped 2 bases and J dropped 4; count of bases not matched to a gene: 4. The CDR3 reads CASSFNTGGETQYF. Written as DNA, the CDR3 is TGCGCCAGCAGCTTTAATACAGGGGGAGAGACCCAGTACTTC.

CDR3 sequence (DNA): TGTGCCAGTAGTATGTGGGACAGGGGGGAGACCCAGTACTTC. Protein: CASSMWDRGETQYF. This chain connects TRBV19 to TRBJ2-5; 11 positions match TRBD1. The CDR3 runs to 14 residues. Looked up from germline, CDR1 is LNHDA and CDR2 is SQIVND (reference sequence). V dropped 3 bases and J dropped 5; count of bases not matched to a gene: 2.

The rearrangement uses TRBV6-4 and TRBJ2-5; 13 bases line up with TRBD2. This CDR3 is 17 amino acids long. V lost 2 bases to trimming and J lost 5 bases; unmatched junction nucleotides: 8. Germline values: CDR1 MRHNA, CDR2 SNTAGT. The CDR3 loop reads CASSDPGLAGVPETQYF. CDR3 nucleotide sequence: TGTGCCAGCAGTGACCCTGGACTAGCGGGGGTGCCTGAGACCCAGTACTTC.

The V gene is TRBV7-2, the J gene TRBJ2-1; TRBD2 matches at 15 bases. The CDR3 totals 17 residues. Germline-derived CDR1 and CDR2 are SGHTA and FQGNSA. V dropped 4 bases and J dropped 0; count of bases not matched to a gene: 1. In nucleotides, the CDR3 is TGTGCCAGCAGCTGGACTAGCGGGAGGGGCTCCTACAATGAGCAGTTCTTC. This encodes CASSWTSGRGSYNEQFF. The variable domain in full, completed from reference TRBV7-2 and TRBJ2-1, reads GAGVSQSPSNKVTEKGKDVELRCDPISGHTALYWYRQSLGQGLEFLIYFQGNSAPDKSGLPSDRFSAERTGGSVSTLTIQRTQQEDSAVYLCASSWTSGRGSYNEQFFGPGTRLTVL.

The rearrangement uses TRBV6-2 or TRBV6-3 and TRBJ2-1, with D maybe TRBD2 (6 bases). The germline V and J ends were trimmed by 6 bases and 11 bases, with 14 bases remaining between them. Germline-derived CDR1 and CDR2 are MNHEY and SVGEGT. This CDR3 has 12 residues. The CDR3: CASSPRDWKQFF. The DNA of the CDR3 is TGTGCCAGCAGCCCCCGGGACTGGAAGCAGTTCTTC.